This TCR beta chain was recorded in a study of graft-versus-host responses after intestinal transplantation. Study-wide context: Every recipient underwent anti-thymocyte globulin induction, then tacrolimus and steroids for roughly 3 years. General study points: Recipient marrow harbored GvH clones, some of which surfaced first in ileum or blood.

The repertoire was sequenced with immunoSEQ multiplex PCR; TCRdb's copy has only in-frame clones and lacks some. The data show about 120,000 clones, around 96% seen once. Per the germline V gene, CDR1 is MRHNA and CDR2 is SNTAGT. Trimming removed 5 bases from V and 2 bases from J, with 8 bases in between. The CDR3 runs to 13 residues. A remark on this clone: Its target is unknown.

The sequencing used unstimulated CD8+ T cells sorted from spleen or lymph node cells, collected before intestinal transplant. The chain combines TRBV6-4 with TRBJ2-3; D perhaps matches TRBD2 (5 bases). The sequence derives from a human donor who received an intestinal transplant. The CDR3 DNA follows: TGTGCCAGCAGTAGCGGCCCCACAGATACGCAGTATTTT. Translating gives CASSSGPTDTQYF.